These 20 T cell receptor beta chains came from one sample sequenced in a study of blood T cell repertoires in COVID-19. Assay: immunoSEQ multiplex PCR; the TCRdb copy retains only in-frame clones and omits some. Of about 160,000 clones detected, around 92% appear once; the ten largest clones hold about 5.3%. The sample was peripheral blood. The origin of the receptors is a man aged 25-45 years with COVID-19, enrolled during active disease.

The chain couples TRBV4-1 to TRBJ1-1; 7 bases match TRBD1. CDR3 size: 17 residues. Germline CDR1 is MGHRA and CDR2 is YSYEKL. J lost 8 bases, V lost 2 bases, and 17 bases had no gene match. CDR3 loop: CASSQKSFRGDLDEAFF. Written as DNA, the CDR3 is TGCGCCAGCAGCCAAAAAAGCTTCAGGGGGGACTTAGACGAAGCTTTCTTT.

The chain joins TRBV5-1 to TRBJ2-2, with D maybe TRBD1 (6 bases). Germline assignment: CDR1 SGHRS and CDR2 YFSETQ. V was trimmed by 4 bases and J by 4 bases, leaving 17 bases between them. There are 16 residues in the CDR3. Here the CDR3 DNA reads TGCGCCAGCAGCCATACAGGGCCGCGAGGCACCGGGGAGCTGTTTTTT. It specifies CASSHTGPRGTGELFF. The full variable domain, with the rest looked up from reference TRBV5-1 and TRBJ2-2, is KAGVTQTPRYLIKTRGQQVTLSCSPISGHRSVSWYQQTPGQGLQFLFEYFSETQRNKGNFPGRFSGRQFSNSRSEMNVSTLELGDSALYLCASSHTGPRGTGELFFGEGSRLTVL.

The chain recombines TRBV18 with TRBJ1-2; weak D call: TRBD1 (5 bases). CDR1 and CDR2 from the germline V gene are KGHSH and LQKENI. The CDR3 is made up of 13 amino acids. The V end was cut by 11 bases, the J end by 1 base, with 14 bases between. The CDR3 bases are TGTGCCGCGAGATCCAGGGATAACTATGGCTACACCTTC. Residues: CAARSRDNYGYTF.

In DNA form, the CDR3 reads TGTGCCAGCAGCTTCAGGGGCGGCGGCAATCAGCCCCAGCATTTT. Translated: CASSFRGGGNQPQHF. V and J are TRBV5-8 and TRBJ1-5; D perhaps matches TRBD1 (6 bases). The V end lost 2 bases, the J end lost 2 bases, and 11 bases lay between the germline ends. This CDR3 has 15 amino acids. The V gene's germline CDR1 is SGHTS and CDR2 YDEGEE. Variable domain in full (rest from reference TRBV5-8 and TRBJ1-5): EAGVTQSPTHLIKTRGQQATLRCSPISGHTSVYWYQQALGLGLQFLLWYDEGEERNRGNFPPRFSGRQFPNYSSELNVNALELEDSALYLCASSFRGGGNQPQHFGDGTRLSIL.

V gene TRBV18 combines with J gene TRBJ2-4, with D perhaps TRBD2 (5 bases). The V gene lost 0 bases and the J gene lost 4 bases, with 10 bases spanning the gap. Germline values: CDR1 KGHSH, CDR2 LQKENI. This CDR3 contains 15 residues. Here the CDR3 reads CASSPPYQRKNIQYF. CDR3 DNA: TGTGCCAGCTCACCACCGTACCAGCGGAAAAACATTCAGTACTTC.

The chain joins TRBV7-9 to TRBJ1-5; no definite D call. The CDR3 is made up of 13 amino acids. Germline V CDR1 and CDR2: SEHNR, FQNEAQ (reference sequence). V lost 3 bases to trimming and J lost 2 bases, with 5 bases between them. CDR3: CASSFEGNQPQHF. For the CDR3, the DNA is TGTGCCAGCAGCTTCGAGGGCAATCAGCCCCAGCATTTT.

The chain has TRBV7-9 and TRBJ1-2, with a weak D call TRBD1 (6 bases). The CDR3 has 16 amino acids. V was cut by 1 base and J by 0 bases, with 12 bases left in between. Per the germline V gene, CDR1 is SEHNR and CDR2 is FQNEAQ (reference sequence). In DNA form, the CDR3 reads TGTGCCAGCAGCTTAGGAATCGGGGACACTAACTATGGCTACACCTTC. Its protein is CASSLGIGDTNYGYTF. The entire variable domain, with the rest obtained from reference TRBV7-9 and TRBJ1-2, is as follows: DTGVSQNPRHKITKRGQNVTFRCDPISEHNRLYWYRQTLGQGPEFLTYFQNEAQLEKSRLLSDRFSAERPKGSFSTLEIQRTEQGDSAMYLCASSLGIGDTNYGYTFGSGTRLTVV.

The rearrangement uses TRBV6-1 and TRBJ2-7; perhaps TRBD1 as D (6 bases). Per germline, CDR1 MNHNS and CDR2 SASEGT. The V end lost 0 bases, the J end lost 3 bases, and 15 bases lay between the germline ends. The CDR3 has 16 amino acids. DNA of the CDR3: TGTGCCAGCAGTGAAGCGCTGCGGACAGCGCGCTACGAGCAGTACTTC. Translation gives CASSEALRTARYEQYF.

CDR3 in amino acids: CASSLGAGQPYNEQFF. In DNA, the CDR3 is TGTGCCAGCAGCTTGGGGGCGGGACAGCCTTACAATGAGCAGTTCTTC. The J gene is TRBJ2-1, the V gene TRBV11-3; perhaps TRBD1 as D (7 bases). Trimming took 3 bases from V and 4 from J, leaving 16 bases between them. Germline V CDR1 and CDR2: SGHNT, YENEEA. The CDR3 sequence is 16 residues long.

The chain has TRBV18 and TRBJ1-5; 7 bases agree with TRBD1. This CDR3 is built from 15 residues. The trim removed 6 bases at V and 4 bases at J, leaving 9 bases unmatched. Germline CDR1 reads KGHSH; CDR2 reads LQKENI. CDR3 nucleotide sequence: TGTGCCAGCTCCCAGGGCCAGGGGGTGAATCAGCCCCAGCATTTT. This encodes CASSQGQGVNQPQHF.

This clone was found a few times. The rearrangement links TRBV6-2 or TRBV6-3 to TRBJ2-7, with a tentative D call TRBD2 (5 bases). The CDR3 has 14 residues. CDR1 and CDR2 (germline): MNHEY, SVGEGT. V shed 3 bases and J shed 3 bases, with 12 bases lying between them. The chain's CDR3 is CASSYLRVDYEQYF. Written as DNA, the CDR3 is TGTGCCAGCAGTTATTTGAGGGTCGACTACGAGCAGTACTTC.

This rearrangement joins TRBV5-1 to TRBJ2-7; 8 positions match TRBD2. CDR3 length: 15 amino acids. V shed 7 bases and J 2 bases; nucleotides not matched to a gene: 11. CDR1 is SGHRS, CDR2 YFSETQ, per germline. The CDR3 is CASGFLSGTAYEQYF. CDR3 nucleotide sequence: TGCGCCAGCGGATTTCTTAGCGGGACCGCCTACGAGCAGTACTTC. The entire variable domain, with the rest obtained from reference TRBV5-1 and TRBJ2-7, is as follows: KAGVTQTPRYLIKTRGQQVTLSCSPISGHRSVSWYQQTPGQGLQFLFEYFSETQRNKGNFPGRFSGRQFSNSRSEMNVSTLELGDSALYLCASGFLSGTAYEQYFGPGTRLTVT.

The chain carries TRBV10-3 and TRBJ1-2, with D possibly TRBD1 on 5 matching bases. Trimming pared 4 bases from V and 3 bases from J, leaving 18 bases between. The V gene's germline CDR1 is ENHRY and CDR2 SYGVKD. This CDR3 is built from 16 residues. The CDR3 nucleotides are TGTGCCATCAGTGGGCACGGAGGGATGGGGGACTATGGCTACACCTTC. Its translation is CAISGHGGMGDYGYTF.

In this sample, this clone turned up once. The chain is built from TRBV18 and TRBJ1-6, with D uncertain. This CDR3 contains 15 residues. The germline V and J ends were trimmed by 3 bases and 7 bases, with 13 bases remaining between them. Germline CDR1 KGHSH, CDR2 LQKENI. The CDR3 DNA reads TGTGCCAGCTCACCGTATGGACTGATCAATTCACCCCTCCACTTT. Its protein product is CASSPYGLINSPLHF. Full variable domain (rest looked up from reference TRBV18 and TRBJ1-6): NAGVMQNPRHLVRRRGQEARLRCSPMKGHSHVYWYRQLPEEGLKFMVYLQKENIIDESGMPKERFSAEFPKEGPSILRIQQVVRGDSAAYFCASSPYGLINSPLHFGNGTRLTVT.

The chain is built from TRBV7-3 and TRBJ2-5, with D possibly TRBD1 on 5 matching bases. The CDR3 consists of 15 residues. Trimming cost V 1 base and J 2 bases, with 11 bases left between them. The germline gives CDR1 SGHTA, CDR2 FQGTGA. CDR3 amino acids: CASSLIAGQQETQYF. The CDR3, as DNA: TGTGCCAGCAGCTTAATTGCCGGACAACAAGAGACCCAGTACTTC.

The chain combines TRBV19 with TRBJ2-1; 7 bases map to TRBD1. V lost 3 bases to trimming and J lost 0 bases; unmatched junction nucleotides: 8. Germline lookup yields CDR1 LNHDA and CDR2 SQIVND (reference sequence). The CDR3 is 17 residues long. CDR3 residues: CASSIPQGWGSYNEQFF. DNA of the CDR3: TGTGCCAGTAGTATCCCACAGGGGTGGGGCTCCTACAATGAGCAGTTCTTC.

DNA of the CDR3: TGCGCCAGCAGCAAGACAGGGGGCCTTGAGGATGAGCAGTTCTTC. Translation: CASSKTGGLEDEQFF. The rearrangement joins TRBV5-1 to TRBJ2-1; 10 bases align to TRBD1. The germline V gene encodes CDR1 SGHRS and CDR2 YFSETQ. CDR3 length equals 15 residues. The ends lost 4 bases at V and 8 bases at J; junction bases unmatched: 9.

The gene calls are TRBV29-1 and TRBJ2-3, with 8 bases lining up with TRBD2. This CDR3 has 14 residues. V dropped 2 bases and J dropped 9; count of bases not matched to a gene: 10. Germline V gene sequence: CDR1 SQVTM, CDR2 ANQGSEA. Here the CDR3 reads CSVEPGSSGGTQYF. The CDR3 coding sequence is TGCAGCGTTGAACCGGGGAGCAGCGGGGGAACGCAGTATTTT.

This chain joins TRBV21-1 and TRBJ2-1; the table's TRBD2 call for D was not verified on the DNA. TRBV21-1 corresponds to a pseudogene. The CDR3 is made up of 17 amino acids. CDR3 protein: CASSSYSGRGSYNEQFF. CDR3 coding DNA: TGTGCCAGCAGCTCGTATAGCGGGCGAGGCTCCTACAATGAGCAGTTCTTC.

The chain combines TRBV10-3 with TRBJ2-7; D is perhaps TRBD2 (5 bases). Trimming shortened V by 4 bases and J by 1 base, and 17 bases separated the two germline ends. This CDR3 is 16 amino acids long. Looked up from germline, CDR1 is ENHRY and CDR2 is SYGVKD. The DNA for the CDR3 is TGTGCCATCAGTGGATCAGGAGGAATTCTATCCTACGAGCAGTACTTC. Amino acid sequence: CAISGSGGILSYEQYF.